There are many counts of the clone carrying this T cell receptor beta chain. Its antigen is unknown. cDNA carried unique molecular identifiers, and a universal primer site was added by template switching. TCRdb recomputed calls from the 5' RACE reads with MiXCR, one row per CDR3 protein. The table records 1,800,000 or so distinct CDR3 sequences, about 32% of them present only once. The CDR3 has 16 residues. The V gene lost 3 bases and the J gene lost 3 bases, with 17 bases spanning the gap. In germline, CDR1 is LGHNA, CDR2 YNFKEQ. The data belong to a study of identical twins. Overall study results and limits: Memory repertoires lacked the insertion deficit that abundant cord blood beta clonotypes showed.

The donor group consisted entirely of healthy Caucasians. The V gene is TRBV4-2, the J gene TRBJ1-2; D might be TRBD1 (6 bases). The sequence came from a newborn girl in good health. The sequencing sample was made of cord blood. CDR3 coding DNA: TGTGCCAGCAGCCAGGAAGGGGGTAGGGTACACTATGGCTACACCTTC. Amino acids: CASSQEGGRVHYGYTF.